A selection of T cell receptor beta chains follows, all from one sample in a study of tumor-infiltrating lymphocytes in primary liver carcinoma. MiXCR was run by TCRdb on the multiplex PCR reads, yielding one entry per CDR3 protein. The top ten hold about a sixth of the sample, which has a few hundred thousand distinct CDR3 sequences, more than 55% seen once. Sequencing was performed on peripheral blood. These TCRs come from a woman in her 30s with primary liver carcinoma and hepatitis B virus infection. Each CDR3 is given with its conserved first and last residue. A D gene is named only where the DNA matches it firmly. Expanded clones get a size class; other rows say once, few or many, or leave the size out.

j_call | clone_size | v_call | d_call | cdr3_nt | cdr3_aa
TRBJ2-5 | . | TRBV7-8 | . | TGTGCCAGCATGCGAGGGGGGGAGACCCAGTACTTC | CASMRGGETQYF
TRBJ2-1 | . | TRBV28 | . | TGTGCCAGCAGTTCACCGTTGAGGTCCAGCTCCTACAATGGGCAGTTCTTC | CASSSPLRSSSYNGQFF
TRBJ2-2 | many | TRBV12-5 | . | TGTGCTAGTGGTATGGACTTGAACGGGGAGCTGTTTTTT | CASGMDLNGELFF
TRBJ2-1 | . | TRBV12-3/TRBV12-4 | . | TGTGCCAGCAATTTCAGGGGCGGGGAGCAGTTCTTC | CASNFRGGEQFF
TRBJ1-1 | . | TRBV11-2 | . | TGTGCCAGCAGCTTAGCCGGGGGGAGGGCTGAAGTGTTCTTT | CASSLAGGRAEVFF
TRBJ1-6 | few | TRBV30 | . | TGTGCCTGGAGAAGAGCGGACCCCTATAATTCACCCCTCCACTTT | CAWRRADPYNSPLHF
TRBJ2-1 | . | TRBV2 | TRBD2 | TGTGCCAGCAGTCGAGCGGGAGAGAAGGAGCAGTTCTTC | CASSRAGEKEQFF
TRBJ2-7 | . | TRBV11-2 | . | TGTGCCAGCAGCACTAACTGCGAGCAGTATTTC | CASSTNCEQYF
TRBJ2-7 | . | TRBV28 | . | TGTGCCAGCAGCCGCGCGCCTGGACGCGCCCTCGAGCAGTACTTC | CASSRAPGRALEQYF
TRBJ2-2 | many | TRBV11-2 | TRBD2 | TGTGCCAGCAGACTCCCTAGCGGACCGAACACCGGGGAGCTGTTTTTT | CASRLPSGPNTGELFF
TRBJ2-2 | . | TRBV6-2/TRBV6-3 | . | TGTGCCAGCAGTTTGCAGTACACCGGGGAGCTGTTTTTT | CASSLQYTGELFF
TRBJ2-4 | . | TRBV13 | . | TGTGCCAGCAGGGAACGTCTTGGGAAGGGCATTAAGTACTTC | CASRERLGKGIKYF
TRBJ1-6 | many | TRBV11-1 | . | TGTGCCAGCAGCTTATCAGGGAACTATAATTCACCCCTCCACTTT | CASSLSGNYNSPLHF
TRBJ2-7 | once | TRBV28 | TRBD1 | TGTGCCAGCAGTTCTCCCCGGGACAGGGTATACGAGCAGTACTTC | CASSSPRDRVYEQYF
TRBJ1-4 | few | TRBV6-6 | TRBD1 | TGTGCCAGCAGCCGACAGGGAACTAATGAAAAACTGTTTTTT | CASSRQGTNEKLFF
TRBJ2-3 | . | TRBV12-3/TRBV12-4 | . | TGTGCCAGCAGCCGAAAGGATCTAGCGTACCATAACACAGATACGCAGTATTTT | CASSRKDLAYHNTDTQYF
TRBJ1-2 | . | TRBV6-6 | . | TGTGCCGGCAGAGAAGGGGGGTATAGTGGCTACACCTTC | CAGREGGYSGYTF
TRBJ2-5 | many | TRBV10-2 | . | TGCGCCAGCAGTGAGTTGAGGACGGAGACCCAGTACTTC | CASSELRTETQYF
TRBJ2-7 | . | TRBV29-1 | . | . | CGVGGGTGWNERYF
TRBJ2-1 | . | TRBV7-9 | TRBD1 | TGTGCCAGCAGCTTAGCGACAGGGACAAATGAGCAGTTCTTC | CASSLATGTNEQFF
TRBJ2-7 | . | TRBV6-5 | TRBD1 | TGTGCCAGCAGGCCAGGGGGCTACTACGAGCAGTACTTC | CASRPGGYYEQYF
TRBJ2-1 | few | TRBV12-3/TRBV12-4 | TRBD1 | TGTGCCAGCAGGGGGACAGGGGCCCTCAATGAGCAGTTCTTC | CASRGTGALNEQFF
TRBJ2-3 | few | TRBV29-1 | TRBD2 | TGCAGCGTTGTTCCGGGAGGGGGTACAGATACGCAGTATTTT | CSVVPGGGTDTQYF
TRBJ1-5 | . | TRBV6-1 | . | TGTGCCAGCAGGGGATGCGCGTATAGCAATCAGCCCCAGCATTTT | CASRGCAYSNQPQHF
TRBJ2-2 | . | TRBV4-3 | . | TGCGCCAGCAGCCTTCCGGCGACGGGGAATCAACTCACCGGGGAGCTGTTTTTT | CASSLPATGNQLTGELFF
TRBJ1-4 | few | TRBV7-9 | . | TGTGCTAGCAGCTTACACAAAGTAGAACTGTTTTTT | CASSLHKVELFF
TRBJ1-1 | . | TRBV6-6 | TRBD1 | TGTGCCAGCGGTTACCCCCCGACAGGGTTGAACACTGAAGCTTTCTTT | CASGYPPTGLNTEAFF
TRBJ2-3 | few | TRBV10-3 | TRBD2 | TGTGCCATCAGGGGGACTAGCGGCCACCTAGATACGCAGTATTTT | CAIRGTSGHLDTQYF
TRBJ1-1 | . | TRBV12-3/TRBV12-4 | . | TGTGCCAGCAGTCTTCAGGGTCCCGACATTGAAACTTTCTTT | CASSLQGPDIETFF
TRBJ2-7 | . | TRBV12-3/TRBV12-4 | . | TGTGCCAGCAGTCCCGGCAGGGGCGGCTACGAGCAGTACTTC | CASSPGRGGYEQYF
TRBJ2-7 | few | TRBV5-1 | . | TGCGCCAGCAGCCCACGGGACGCCTACGAGCAGTACTTC | CASSPRDAYEQYF
TRBJ2-5 | . | TRBV12-3/TRBV12-4 | . | TGTGCCAGCAGGGAGGACGGAAAAGAGACCCAGTACTTC | CASREDGKETQYF
TRBJ2-1 | once | TRBV29-1 | . | TGCAGCGTTGAACCTAGCGTCTACTACAATGAGCAGTTCTTC | CSVEPSVYYNEQFF
TRBJ1-2 | few | TRBV6-2/TRBV6-3 | TRBD1 | TGTGCCAGCAGTTTACGGGAAGGCCGGACAGGAGCTAACTATGGCTACACCTTC | CASSLREGRTGANYGYTF
TRBJ1-5 | . | TRBV12-3/TRBV12-4 | TRBD1 | TGTGCCAGCAGTTTAGCGACAGGGCTGGGGCCCCAGCATTTT | CASSLATGLGPQHF
TRBJ1-1 | . | TRBV29-1 | . | TGCAGCGTTGGTTCGACATGGGGAACCCCTGAAGCTTTCTTT | CSVGSTWGTPEAFF
TRBJ2-7 | once | TRBV11-2 | . | TGTGCCAGCAGTGCCTCGCTGAGAGACTATGAGCAGTACTTC | CASSASLRDYEQYF
TRBJ1-1 | . | TRBV7-8 | . | TGTGCCAGCACCGAATGGAGGGGCACTGAAGCTTTCTTT | CASTEWRGTEAFF
TRBJ1-1 | . | TRBV11-2 | . | TGTGCCAGCAGTTTAACCCAGGTGAACACTGAAGTTTTCTTT | CASSLTQVNTEVFF
TRBJ2-3 | . | TRBV10-3 | . | TGTGCCATCAGTGAAAGGGGCGCCGGCACAGATATGCAGTATTTT | CAISERGAGTDMQYF